A single sample is the source of the 14 T cell receptor beta chains below, sequenced in a study of blood T cell repertoires in COVID-19. Clones were sequenced by immunoSEQ multiplex PCR, and TCRdb holds only the in-frame ones, with some missing. The data show approximately 81,000 clones, with about 89% seen just once and 0.9% to 1.5% held by the top ten. The sequenced sample was PBMCs or T cells enriched from blood (not recorded which). The receptors here all came from a woman in her forties or fifties with acute COVID-19.

DNA for the CDR3: TGTGCCAGCAGATCACTCGGACATCATGGCGGGGGAAATGAAAAACTGTTTTTT. Encoded protein: CASRSLGHHGGGNEKLFF. V gene TRBV11-2 combines with J gene TRBJ1-4; D may be TRBD1 (5 bases). Trimming took off 6 bases at V and 5 bases at J, with 25 bases between the two ends. CDR1 is SGHAT, CDR2 FQNNGV, per germline. The CDR3 runs to 18 residues.

The chain carries TRBV10-3 and TRBJ2-7, with 7 bases aligning to TRBD1. This CDR3 spans 15 amino acids. With 0 bases clipped from V and 2 bases from J, the junction kept 4 bases outside the gene matches. Germline assignment: CDR1 ENHRY and CDR2 SYGVKD. The CDR3 spells CAISESEDRTYEQYF. The CDR3, as DNA: TGTGCCATCAGTGAGTCGGAGGACAGGACCTACGAGCAGTACTTC.

The chain links TRBV10-2 to TRBJ2-7, with D perhaps matching TRBD1 (5 bases). V was cut by 6 bases and J by 5 bases, with 20 bases left in between. CDR3 length equals 15 residues. Germline values: CDR1 WSHSY, CDR2 SAAADI. The CDR3 here is CASSKMRQSNNEQYF. In nucleotides, the CDR3 is TGCGCCAGCAGCAAAATGAGACAGAGTAACAACGAGCAGTACTTC.

The gene calls are TRBV18 and TRBJ1-1, with 9 positions matching TRBD1. The CDR3 has 17 amino acids. J was trimmed by 0 bases and V by 3 bases; bases with no gene match: 8. Germline V lookup: CDR1 KGHSH, CDR2 LQKENI. The CDR3 coding sequence is TGTGCCAGCTCACCGACAGGGGGAGCCCGAATGAACACTGAAGCTTTCTTT. Protein product: CASSPTGGARMNTEAFF.

This clone has a handful of counts. The gene calls are TRBV2 and TRBJ1-2; the match to TRBD1 covers 8 bases. V shed 7 bases and J 6 bases; nucleotides not matched to a gene: 10. Germline values: CDR1 SNHLY, CDR2 FYNNEI. This CDR3 is built from 14 residues. The CDR3 loop reads CASKLTGVKDGYTF. The DNA for the CDR3 is TGTGCCAGCAAGTTGACAGGGGTAAAGGATGGCTACACCTTC.

The V and J genes are TRBV2 and TRBJ1-2, with 7 bases aligning to TRBD1. CDR1 is SNHLY, CDR2 FYNNEI, per germline. V was pared by 5 bases and J by 8 bases, with 14 bases of the junction left unmatched. The CDR3 sequence is 15 residues long. In DNA, the CDR3 is TGTGCCAGCAGTAAGGGACAGCTGAGGTCCGAAGGCTACACCTTC. This sequence encodes CASSKGQLRSEGYTF.

The rearrangement links TRBV14 to TRBJ1-2, with 9 bases that match TRBD1. Losses at the gene ends were 4 bases for V and 6 bases for J; bases not matched to a gene: 9. The CDR3 covers 15 residues. The germline gives CDR1 SGHDN, CDR2 FVKESK. The DNA of the CDR3 is TGTGCCAGCAGCCTTACAGGGGGCCGGCTGGATGGCTACACCTTC. It codes for CASSLTGGRLDGYTF.

This clone was seen a handful of times. This chain connects TRBV9 to TRBJ1-2; D not resolved. Trimming took 6 bases from V and 8 from J, leaving 17 bases between them. Germline CDR1 SGDLS, CDR2 YYNGEE. The CDR3 has 13 residues. The CDR3 DNA sequence: TGTGCCAGCAAGGTCCCCTATCTAGGAGGCTACACCTTC. It encodes CASKVPYLGGYTF.

This clone occurred a few times. The CDR3: CAWRRFLEGEQFF. CDR3 in DNA: TGTGCCTGGAGACGCTTTCTAGAAGGTGAGCAGTTCTTC. The rearrangement uses TRBV30 and TRBJ2-1; no definite D call. V lost 3 bases to trimming and J lost 9 bases, with 15 bases between them. From germline, CDR1 is GTSNPN and CDR2 SVGIG (reference sequence). The CDR3 covers 13 residues. Full variable domain (rest looked up from reference TRBV30 and TRBJ2-1): SQTIHQWPATLVQPVGSPLSLECTVEGTSNPNLYWYRQAAGRGLQLLFYSVGIGQISSEVPQNLSASRPQDRQFILSSKKLLLSDSGFYLCAWRRFLEGEQFFGPGTRLTVL.

This chain's CDR3 is CASSFLASHEQFF. The CDR3 nucleotides read TGTGCCAGCAGTTTTTTGGCTAGCCATGAGCAGTTCTTC. The chain links TRBV12-3 or TRBV12-4 to TRBJ2-1, with D possibly TRBD2 on 5 matching bases. V was shortened by 3 bases and J by 8 bases, with 11 bases between the two germline ends. This CDR3 contains 13 residues.

The chain uses TRBV7-9 and TRBJ1-1, with a weak D call TRBD1 (6 bases). The CDR3 has 13 amino acids. V lost 7 bases and J lost 5, with 14 bases in between. Germline-derived CDR1 and CDR2 are SEHNR and FQNEAQ (reference sequence). The CDR3: CASTVARGTEAFF. The CDR3 nucleotides read TGTGCCAGCACCGTGGCAAGGGGGACTGAAGCTTTCTTT.

The chain is built from TRBV7-9 and TRBJ2-1; 7 bases match TRBD1. Germline loops: CDR1 SEHNR, CDR2 FQNEAQ (reference sequence). With 4 bases clipped from V and 0 bases from J, the junction kept 3 bases outside the gene matches. The CDR3 sequence is 15 residues long. This CDR3 is CASSSTGSSYNEQFF. CDR3 nucleotide sequence: TGTGCCAGCAGCTCGACAGGGAGCTCCTACAATGAGCAGTTCTTC.

The chain has TRBV19 and TRBJ1-4, with 9 bases identical to TRBD1. Unmatched junction bases numbered 4, after V lost 5 bases and J lost 6 bases. In germline, CDR1 is LNHDA, CDR2 SQIVND (reference sequence). This CDR3 has 14 amino acids. The DNA of the CDR3 is TGTGCCAGTAGTCGACAGGGGGGGGATGAAAAACTGTTTTTT. It codes for CASSRQGGDEKLFF.

This clone was counted a single time. This chain connects TRBV7-3 to TRBJ1-2; perhaps TRBD1 as D (6 bases). CDR1 SGHTA and CDR2 FQGTGA come from the germline V gene. The CDR3 sequence is 13 residues long. V was trimmed by 2 bases and J by 8 bases, leaving 12 bases between them. The CDR3 reads CASSLGQSRGYTF. In nucleotides, the CDR3 is TGTGCCAGCAGCTTAGGACAGTCAAGGGGCTACACCTTC.